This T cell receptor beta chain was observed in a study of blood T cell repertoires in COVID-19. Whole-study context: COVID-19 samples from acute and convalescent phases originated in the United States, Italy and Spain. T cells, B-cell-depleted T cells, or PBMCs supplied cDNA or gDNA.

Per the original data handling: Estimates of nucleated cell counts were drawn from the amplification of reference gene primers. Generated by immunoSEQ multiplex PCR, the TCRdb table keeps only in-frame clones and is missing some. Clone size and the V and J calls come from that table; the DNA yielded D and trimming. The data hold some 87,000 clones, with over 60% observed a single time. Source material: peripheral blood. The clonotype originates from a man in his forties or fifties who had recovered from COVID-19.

CDR3 DNA sequence: TGTGCCAGCAGCATCAGGACAGCCCTTTATGGCTACACCTTC. This sequence encodes CASSIRTALYGYTF. The chain links TRBV13 to TRBJ1-2; a possible D gene is TRBD1 (6 bases). There are 14 residues in the CDR3. V was pared by 5 bases and J by 5 bases, with 15 bases between. The germline V gene encodes CDR1 PRHDT and CDR2 FYEKMQ (reference sequence).